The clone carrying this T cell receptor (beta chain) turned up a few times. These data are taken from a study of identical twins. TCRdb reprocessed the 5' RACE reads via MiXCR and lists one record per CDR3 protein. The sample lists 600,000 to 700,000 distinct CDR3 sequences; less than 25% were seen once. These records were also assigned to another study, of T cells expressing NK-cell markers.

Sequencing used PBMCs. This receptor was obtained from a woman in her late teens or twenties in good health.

The CDR3 region is CASSRQGYEQFF. The CDR3 nucleotides are TGTGCCAGCAGCCGGCAGGGCTATGAGCAGTTCTTC. The chain employs TRBV7-2 and TRBJ2-1, with a weak D call TRBD1 (5 bases). V lost 5 bases, J lost 8 bases, and 10 bases lay in between. Per germline, CDR1 SGHTA and CDR2 FQGNSA. This CDR3 has 12 residues.